The 5 T cell receptor beta chains below were found in one sample sequenced in a study of CD8 T cells in ankylosing spondylitis. Using its own MiXCR run on the 5' RACE reads, TCRdb lists one record per CDR3 protein. The data show about 360,000 distinct CDR3 sequences, roughly 22% seen once. What was sequenced was blood, either unsorted or a sorted T cell fraction (not recorded which). The receptors shown here come from a male donor with ankylosing spondylitis or in good health (not recorded which).

This clonotype was seen more than once but under ten times. The chain links TRBV29-1 to TRBJ2-1, with 8 nucleotides matching TRBD2. Per germline, CDR1 SQVTM and CDR2 ANQGSEA. This CDR3 has 15 amino acids. The trim removed 2 bases at V and 4 bases at J, leaving 7 bases unmatched. CDR3 region: CSVETAGDPYNEQFF. DNA of the CDR3: TGCAGCGTTGAAACAGCGGGGGACCCGTACAATGAGCAGTTCTTC.

V and J are TRBV12-3 or TRBV12-4 and TRBJ2-3; the D gene could be TRBD1 or TRBD2 (6 bases each). Trimming removed 10 bases from V and 2 bases from J, with 16 bases in between. The CDR3 loop spans 14 amino acids. The DNA of the CDR3 is TGTGCCACTGTTCTAGGGGGGACCACAGATACGCAGTATTTT. Its protein product is CATVLGGTTDTQYF.

This clonotype was detected only a few times. J is TRBJ2-5 and V is TRBV5-8; 11 bases match TRBD2. V was clipped by 1 base and J by 4 bases; unmatched bases: 3. Looked up from germline, CDR1 is SGHTS and CDR2 is YDEGEE. The CDR3 is made up of 15 amino acids. For the CDR3, the DNA is TGTGCCAGCAGCTTGTGGACTAGCGGGTCAGAGACCCAGTACTTC. Protein product: CASSLWTSGSETQYF.

The chain couples TRBV20-1 to TRBJ2-3, with 9 bases lining up with TRBD2. With V trimmed by 0 bases and J by 1 base, 2 bases remained unmatched. Per the germline V gene, CDR1 is DFQATT and CDR2 is SNEGSKA (reference sequence). CDR3 length equals 15 residues. CDR3 nucleotides: TGCAGTGCTAGAGATGGCGGGGGGGGCACAGATACGCAGTATTTT. Its translation is CSARDGGGGTDTQYF.

This clonotype was picked up a small number of times. This sequence joins TRBV6-5 and TRBJ1-1; the D is unclear. Germline loops: CDR1 MNHEY, CDR2 SVGAGI. CDR3 size: 16 residues. Trimming pared 0 bases from V and 4 bases from J, leaving 15 bases between. CDR3 residues: CASSYSKPEGSTEAFF. The CDR3 coding sequence is TGTGCCAGCAGTTACTCGAAACCAGAAGGGAGCACTGAAGCTTTCTTT.